Listed here are 16 T cell receptor beta chains from one sample, sequenced in a study of T-cell reconstitution after alpha-beta-depleted transplantation in children. The library targeted TCRbeta and was prepared with unique molecular identifiers. TCRdb re-analysed the PCR reads in MiXCR, keeping a single row per CDR3 protein. The data hold about 220,000 distinct CDR3 sequences, with approximately 15% observed a single time. The starting material was PBMCs, mostly from graft donor cells, obtained 360 days after TCRalphabeta/CD19-depleted stem cell transplant. Source of these receptors: a male patient aged 2 to 10 who had a stem cell transplant for acute lymphoblastic leukemia, so the T cells may come from the graft donor.

This clonotype has more than one count but fewer than ten. The chain joins TRBV7-8 to TRBJ2-1; 7 nucleotides line up with TRBD2. Germline V CDR1 and CDR2: SGHVS, FQNEAQ. V dropped 1 base and J dropped 4; count of bases not matched to a gene: 4. The CDR3 covers 15 residues. In DNA, the CDR3 is TGTGCCAGCAGCTTAGAGCGGGGTCGGTACAATGAGCAGTTCTTC. This encodes CASSLERGRYNEQFF.

The chain couples TRBV5-1 to TRBJ2-7; 13 nucleotides agree with TRBD2. J lost 6 bases, V lost 0 bases, and 6 bases had no gene match. Germline CDR1 is SGHRS and CDR2 is YFSETQ. The CDR3 sequence is 16 residues long. As DNA, the CDR3 is TGCGCCAGCAGCTTGGTCTGGACTAGCGGGAGTAGCGAGCAGTACTTC. Translation gives CASSLVWTSGSSEQYF.

The V gene is TRBV6-2 or TRBV6-3, the J gene TRBJ2-3; the match to TRBD1 covers 9 bases. This CDR3 contains 15 residues. The germline CDR1 and CDR2 sequences are MNHEY and SVGEGT. Trimming removed 6 bases from V and 1 base from J; junction bases left unmatched: 5. CDR3 nucleotide sequence: TGTGCCAGCAGCCTACGGGACAGGGGCACAGATACGCAGTATTTT. It translates to CASSLRDRGTDTQYF.

The chain uses TRBV27 and TRBJ1-4; 8 nucleotides match TRBD1. Germline loops: CDR1 MNHEY, CDR2 SMNVEV (reference sequence). The CDR3 is 17 amino acids. V lost 4 bases and J lost 2; bases outside the gene matches: 9. CDR3 in amino acids: CASSSIPGQGTNEKLFF. The CDR3 DNA sequence: TGTGCCAGCAGTTCTATTCCCGGACAGGGCACTAATGAAAAACTGTTTTTT.

This clonotype was seen more than once but under ten times. The chain links TRBV7-2 to TRBJ1-3; D is undetermined. With 5 bases removed from V and 2 bases from J, the gap between germline ends came to 13 bases. The CDR3 has 15 residues. The V gene's germline CDR1 is SGHTA and CDR2 FQGNSA. The CDR3 loop reads CASSQSGVTGNTIYF. In DNA, the CDR3 is TGTGCCAGCAGCCAAAGTGGGGTCACTGGAAACACCATATATTTT. The full variable domain, completed using reference TRBV7-2 and TRBJ1-3, is GAGVSQSPSNKVTEKGKDVELRCDPISGHTALYWYRQSLGQGLEFLIYFQGNSAPDKSGLPSDRFSAERTGGSVSTLTIQRTQQEDSAVYLCASSQSGVTGNTIYFGEGSWLTVV.

The rearrangement joins TRBV20-1 to TRBJ1-3, with D possibly matching TRBD1 (5 bases). The length of the CDR3 is 14 residues. V lost 5 bases and J 0 bases, leaving 11 bases between the germline ends. Germline V gene data show CDR1 as DFQATT and CDR2 as SNEGSKA (reference sequence). The CDR3 protein is CSALIDSSGNTIYF. CDR3 in DNA: TGCAGTGCTCTAATCGACAGCTCTGGAAACACCATATATTTT.

This clonotype came up a few times. V gene TRBV5-1 combines with J gene TRBJ2-7; the D is unclear. V lost 5 bases, J lost 2 bases, and 14 bases lay in between. Germline V gives CDR1 SGHRS, CDR2 YFSETQ. The CDR3 runs 14 residues. CDR3 residues: CASRMDGDPYEQYF. CDR3 coding DNA: TGCGCCAGCAGAATGGATGGGGATCCCTACGAGCAGTACTTC.

There are many counts of this clonotype. The genes are TRBV12-3 or TRBV12-4 and TRBJ1-5; D ambiguous. The V end lost 1 base, the J end lost 0 bases, and 1 base lay between the germline ends. This CDR3 comprises 13 residues. CDR3 sequence (DNA): TGTGCCAGCAGTTTAGATAGCAATCAGCCCCAGCATTTT. Its translation is CASSLDSNQPQHF.

This chain links TRBV11-3 with TRBJ2-7, with 7 bases lining up with TRBD2. Trimming cost V 5 bases and J 6 bases; bases outside gene matches: 7. Per germline, CDR1 SGHNT and CDR2 YENEEA. This CDR3 is 13 amino acids long. The CDR3 reads CASSPGTIGEQYF. CDR3 nucleotides: TGTGCCAGCAGCCCCGGGACTATCGGCGAGCAGTACTTC.

The chain employs TRBV5-8 and TRBJ2-7; D is undetermined. Germline CDR1 reads SGHTS; CDR2 reads YDEGEE. The CDR3 extends over 11 amino acids. V lost 7 bases and J 0 bases, leaving 5 bases between the germline ends. The CDR3, as DNA: TGTGCCAGCCGGGCCTCCTACGAGCAGTACTTC. It specifies CASRASYEQYF.

The rearrangement joins TRBV6-5 to TRBJ1-2; tentative D call: TRBD1 (5 bases). The CDR3 is 14 amino acids. Per germline, CDR1 MNHEY and CDR2 SVGAGI. With 0 bases removed from V and 7 bases from J, the gap between germline ends came to 12 bases. The CDR3 loop reads CASSYSITGGGYTF. CDR3 coding DNA: TGTGCCAGCAGTTACTCGATCACAGGCGGTGGCTACACCTTC.

This sequence joins TRBV2 and TRBJ1-1, with no clear D. This CDR3 is built from 12 residues. The germline V and J ends were trimmed by 4 bases and 11 bases, with 14 bases remaining between them. The V gene's germline CDR1 is SNHLY and CDR2 FYNNEI. CDR3 sequence: CASSADDHLAFF. DNA for the CDR3: TGTGCCAGCAGTGCAGACGATCATTTGGCTTTCTTT.

The chain combines TRBV5-1 with TRBJ2-5, with D perhaps TRBD1 or TRBD2 (5 bases each). The germline gives CDR1 SGHRS, CDR2 YFSETQ. The CDR3 length is 13 residues. Trimming pared 3 bases from V and 5 bases from J, leaving 11 bases between. CDR3 DNA: TGCGCCAGCAGCTCGGCCTGGGGGGAGACCCAGTACTTC. Its translation is CASSSAWGETQYF.

V and J are TRBV29-1 and TRBJ2-3; 9 positions match TRBD1. CDR1 and CDR2 from the germline V gene are SQVTM and ANQGSEA. This CDR3 has 14 amino acids. J gave up 4 bases and V 7 bases, and 9 bases lay outside the gene matches. In DNA form, the CDR3 reads TGCAGCGCCAAGGGACAGGGAGCCCCAGATACGCAGTATTTT. Translating it yields CSAKGQGAPDTQYF.

This chain connects TRBV10-3 to TRBJ1-1, with 10 bases that match TRBD1. The V gene's germline CDR1 is ENHRY and CDR2 SYGVKD. Trimming removed 8 bases from V and 5 bases from J; junction bases left unmatched: 2. CDR3 length: 12 amino acids. Written as DNA, the CDR3 is TGTGCCATCGGGACAGGGGATACTGAAGCTTTCTTT. Encoded protein: CAIGTGDTEAFF.

This sequence joins TRBV4-1 and TRBJ1-2; TRBD1 might be the D (5 bases). Trimming cost V 0 bases and J 8 bases, with 13 bases left between them. Germline CDR1 MGHRA, CDR2 YSYEKL. This CDR3 has 14 amino acids. As DNA, the CDR3 is TGCGCCAGCAGCCAAGAGGCTGGGGCGGAGGGCTACACCTTC. The encoded protein is CASSQEAGAEGYTF.